Given below is one TCR beta chain in context. The data are from a study of somatic mutations in cytotoxic T cells in rheumatoid arthritis. The CDR3 loop spans 15 amino acids. V was trimmed by 2 bases and J by 2 bases, leaving 12 bases between them. In germline, CDR1 is PRHDT, CDR2 FYEKMQ (reference sequence). Data came from immunoSEQ multiplex PCR; TCRdb stores just in-frame clones and leaves some out. This repertoire shows several thousand clones, approximately 75% found once; its top ten account for roughly 29%. This receptor was taken from a woman aged 70-85 years with rheumatoid arthritis. The sample was CD8+ T cells sorted from blood, taken at a follow-up visit. V is TRBV13 and J is TRBJ2-5; D possibly corresponds to TRBD2 (7 bases). The CDR3 loop is CASSLWEGGQETQYF. The CDR3 region has the DNA TGTGCCAGCAGCTTATGGGAGGGGGGGCAAGAGACCCAGTACTTC.